This T cell receptor beta chain originates from a study of early stage breast cancer tumors (dated by TCRdb to the late 2010s). With regard to the full study: Of the 16 invasive breast tumors, approximately 11 were found to be estrogen receptor-positive, progesterone receptor-positive and HER2-negative. About 65% of the 12 ER+/PR+/HER2- tumors were invasive ductal carcinomas, while the other four were invasive lobular carcinomas. Across all samples, some 2.8 million templates representing roughly 1 million unique clonotypes were detected. On average, each sample got approximately 10-fold read coverage.

Comment on this clone: Its binding antigen is unknown. No base-level quality is on record; no much larger clone is a single base apart.

Including cysteine and phenylalanine, the CDR3 has 14 amino acids. The retained sequence is limited to the CDR3, 42 bases, with the frame set at the first base. V ends up 5 bases short and J 6 bases short, with an unmatched junction base count of 9. Per the germline V gene (reference sequence), LNHDA is the CDR1 and SQIVND is the CDR2. Each sample was amplified as two independent genomic DNA replicates: approximately 0.5 ug for blood and roughly 1.5 ug for tumor or normal breast. TCRB sequencing of genomic DNA was carried out with the ImmunoSeq Intro kit according to the manufacturer's instructions. Multiplex PCR ran roughly 30 cycles with proprietary primers and spike-in control sequences for absolute quantification. Single-end 150-bp reads were used to sequence an 87-bp fragment spanning the CDR3 plus the flanking V and J genes. Seven samples, with two replicates for each sample, were multiplexed per lane of an Illumina MiSeq using version 3.0 chemistry. Turning to the authors' computational methods: The vendor's proprietary pipeline handled the raw data processing, merging both replicates into a single result for each sample. A clonotype was defined as productive rearrangements that share the same V-gene family, CDR3 amino acid sequence and J-gene segment. Clonality was computed as 1 minus the normalized Shannon entropy (Pielou evenness) of TCRB abundances. T cell density was estimated by dividing total templates by the number of input cells inferred from the DNA input amount. Total repertoire diversity and clonality were estimated with Recon using default parameters. Clonotypes with over 0.1% abundance in tumor and at least 32-fold higher abundance in tumor than in normal breast were defined as tumor-enriched. What TCRdb holds here is the immuneACCESS table cut down to in-frame rearrangements. Part of the clones is not present; checked against another copy, under half of the missing clones reflect an unresolved V gene, and the others are unexplained. The DNA gave D and trimming, while V, J and clone size come from that table. Recorded for this sample are about 53,000 clones; 85% to 95% of them occurred a single time. The ten largest clonotypes hold about 5% of the sample.

Study-wide findings and limitations: Compared with adjacent normal breast tissue, tumors had roughly 2.5-fold higher T cell density and higher clonality. Greater similarity was observed between blood and normal breast repertoires than between blood and tumor repertoires, and tumor was distinguished from normal in about 90% of the 16 patients when each tissue was compared with blood. Chain pairing and functional markers such as CD4, CD8 and FOXP3 were not captured by bulk genomic DNA sequencing of unsorted cells. Because the cohort was small, a breakdown by tumor subtype could not be done. Enriched TCRB sequences shared across patients were found to be mostly commonly generated sequences that were unlikely to play an important role in the tumor microenvironment.

The study profiled bulk TCR beta-chain repertoires in matched peripheral blood, tumor and adjacent normal breast tissue taken from fewer than 20 patients with early-stage breast cancer. Before surgery, whole blood (about 5-10 mL) was collected into EDTA tubes and processed within 2 hours. Ficoll-Paque centrifugation in SepMate-50 tubes was used to isolate peripheral blood mononuclear cells. PBMCs were cryopreserved in roughly 90% FBS with about 10% DMSO in aliquots of roughly 1.9 to 4.5 million cells and stored in liquid nitrogen. The Qiagen AllPrep DNA/RNA Mini kit was used for genomic DNA extraction.

The receptor comes from a person aged 65-85 years with breast cancer. The V gene is TRBV19 and the J gene is TRBJ1-1, with 7 central nucleotides matching TRBD1. Specimen: blood. The CDR3 has the sequence CASSHRGPISEAFF. In nucleotides, the sequence is TGTGCCAGTAGTCACAGGGGTCCGATATCTGAAGCTTTCTTT.